The 24 T cell receptor beta chains below come from one sample, sequenced in a study. The table came from immunoSEQ multiplex PCR; TCRdb's copy has only in-frame clones and leaves some out. The sample includes nearly 70,000 clones, around 93% of them seen just once. The source material was PBMCs. The source is a man aged 35 to 55 with rheumatoid arthritis.

This sequence joins TRBV7-9 and TRBJ1-3; possibly TRBD1 for D (6 bases). V lost 5 bases to trimming and J lost 7 bases, with 18 bases between them. CDR1 is SEHNR, CDR2 FQNEAQ, per germline (reference sequence). The CDR3 sequence is 15 residues long. The DNA for the CDR3 is TGTGCCAGCAGCGCTGTGGGGGGCGCGAGGAACACCATATATTTT. This codes for CASSAVGGARNTIYF.

The V and J genes are TRBV5-8 and TRBJ1-1; the D gene is possibly TRBD1 (5 bases). Germline CDR1 SGHTS, CDR2 YDEGEE. Between the trimmed V and J ends, which lost 2 bases and 6 bases, there was a span of 11 bases. The CDR3 has 13 residues. CDR3 sequence: CASSLSGVSEAFF. CDR3 bases: TGTGCCAGCAGCTTATCGGGGGTGTCTGAAGCTTTCTTT.

The chain links TRBV11-2 to TRBJ2-5, with 8 positions matching TRBD1. CDR3 length: 13 amino acids. CDR1 is SGHAT, CDR2 FQNNGV, per germline. With 5 bases clipped from V and 3 bases from J, the junction kept 2 bases outside the gene matches. The CDR3 protein is CASSQDREETQYF. CDR3 DNA: TGTGCCAGCAGCCAGGACAGGGAAGAGACCCAGTACTTC.

J is TRBJ2-7 and V is TRBV9; D is ambiguous. Trimming stripped 1 base from V and 0 bases from J, with 8 bases between. Looked up from germline, CDR1 is SGDLS and CDR2 is YYNGEE. CDR3 length: 14 amino acids. CDR3 sequence: CASSVSTYSYEQYF. For the CDR3, the DNA is TGTGCCAGCAGCGTATCGACATACTCCTACGAGCAGTACTTC.

CDR3 loop: CSVGRTGTNEKLFF. CDR3 coding DNA: TGCAGCGTTGGGCGGACAGGGACTAATGAAAAACTGTTTTTT. The V call is TRBV29-1, the J call TRBJ1-4; TRBD1 agrees at 8 bases. The J segment lost 2 bases and the V segment lost 4 bases, leaving 3 bases of the junction unmatched. There are 14 residues in the CDR3. Per the germline V gene, CDR1 is SQVTM and CDR2 is ANQGSEA.

The gene calls are TRBV19 and TRBJ1-2; 7 nucleotides match TRBD1. Germline CDR1 reads LNHDA; CDR2 reads SQIVND (reference sequence). The CDR3 is 13 residues long. With 4 bases clipped from V and 5 bases from J, the junction kept 4 bases outside the gene matches. The CDR3 is CASSKGTVYGYTF. The CDR3 DNA reads as TGTGCCAGTAGTAAAGGGACAGTGTATGGCTACACCTTC.

CDR3 in DNA: TGTGCCTGGAGTCACCGGGACAGGGGTTCTCCTGGGGCCAACGTCCTGACTTTC. It specifies CAWSHRDRGSPGANVLTF. This chain joins TRBV30 and TRBJ2-6; 10 positions match TRBD1. The V gene end was trimmed by 2 bases and the J gene end by 2 bases; junction bases not matched to a gene: 9. This CDR3 spans 18 amino acids. The germline CDR1 and CDR2 sequences are GTSNPN and SVGIG (reference sequence).

This chain connects TRBV29-1 to TRBJ1-1; D is unclear. The CDR3 is 12 amino acids. Looked up from germline, CDR1 is SQVTM and CDR2 is ANQGSEA. Trimming pared 2 bases from V and 10 bases from J, leaving 14 bases between. The CDR3 spells CSVERDTRTAFF. CDR3 DNA sequence: TGCAGCGTTGAACGCGACACCCGAACAGCTTTCTTT.

The chain links TRBV12-3 or TRBV12-4 to TRBJ1-5; no firm D call. V lost 8 bases, J lost 3 bases, and 11 bases lay in between. The CDR3 totals 13 residues. The CDR3 nucleotides read TGTGCCAGCGGACGACGGGTCAATCAGCCCCAGCATTTT. Residues: CASGRRVNQPQHF.

V and J are TRBV27 and TRBJ1-3; TRBD1 might be the D (5 bases). The CDR3 length is 15 residues. Trimming shortened V by 6 bases and J by 2 bases, and 14 bases separated the two germline ends. Germline V lookup: CDR1 MNHEY, CDR2 SMNVEV (reference sequence). The CDR3 is CASSRDVLPGNTIYF. The CDR3 nucleotides are TGTGCCAGCAGCCGGGACGTATTGCCTGGAAACACCATATATTTT.

The chain joins TRBV7-3 to TRBJ2-2; tentatively, D is TRBD1 (7 bases). The CDR3 runs 16 residues. The V gene lost 5 bases and the J gene lost 3 bases, with 16 bases spanning the gap. CDR1 and CDR2 from the germline V gene are SGHTA and FQGTGA. The CDR3 protein is CASSVYRGGYTGELFF. Written as DNA, the CDR3 is TGTGCCAGCAGCGTATACAGGGGAGGATACACCGGGGAGCTGTTTTTT.

This chain connects TRBV5-6 to TRBJ1-6, with D possibly being TRBD1 (5 bases). This CDR3 spans 16 amino acids. The V end lost 1 base, the J end lost 7 bases, and 15 bases lay between the germline ends. Germline lookup yields CDR1 SGHDT and CDR2 YYEEEE. The CDR3 nucleotides are TGTGCCAGCAGCTTGAATGGGGGTCGAGGGAATTCACCCCTCCACTTT. Its protein is CASSLNGGRGNSPLHF.

This chain joins TRBV5-6 and TRBJ2-6; D is possibly TRBD2 (5 bases). The CDR3 covers 16 residues. The germline V and J ends were trimmed by 2 bases and 0 bases, with 9 bases remaining between them. Germline V gene data show CDR1 as SGHDT and CDR2 as YYEEEE. The CDR3 region is CASSFRGYSGANVLTF. The CDR3 DNA reads as TGTGCCAGCAGCTTCCGAGGGTACTCTGGGGCCAACGTCCTGACTTTC.

The rearrangement links TRBV29-1 to TRBJ2-1; 11 bases match TRBD2. The CDR3 is 14 amino acids. From germline, CDR1 is SQVTM and CDR2 ANQGSEA. Losses at the gene ends were 2 bases for V and 5 bases for J; bases not matched to a gene: 2. The CDR3 reads CSVELAGGHNEQFF. The CDR3 nucleotides read TGCAGCGTTGAACTAGCGGGGGGACACAATGAGCAGTTCTTC.

The chain carries TRBV24-1 and TRBJ2-1; TRBD1 aligns across 7 bases. Germline-derived CDR1 and CDR2 are KGHDR and SFDVKD. The trim removed 4 bases at V and 8 bases at J, leaving 16 bases unmatched. This CDR3 comprises 17 residues. The CDR3 protein is CATSDNRGMGPIDEQFF. CDR3 nucleotides: TGTGCCACCAGTGACAACAGGGGAATGGGCCCGATCGATGAGCAGTTCTTC.

CDR3 loop: CASSPQPGTSEYYNEQFF. The CDR3 DNA reads as TGTGCCAGCAGCCCACAACCGGGGACTAGCGAATACTACAATGAGCAGTTCTTC. This chain connects TRBV11-2 to TRBJ2-1; TRBD2 aligns across 10 bases. This CDR3 contains 18 residues. CDR1 and CDR2 from the germline V gene are SGHAT and FQNNGV. V was pared by 5 bases and J by 3 bases, with 13 bases of the junction left unmatched.

J is TRBJ2-3 and V is TRBV5-1, with TRBD1 as a possible D gene (5 bases). Trimming stripped 4 bases from V and 3 bases from J, with 15 bases between. Germline V lookup: CDR1 SGHRS, CDR2 YFSETQ. The CDR3 is made up of 15 amino acids. CDR3 coding DNA: TGCGCCAGCAGCCACCTTAAAGGGGCTACAGATACGCAGTATTTT. Translation gives CASSHLKGATDTQYF.

The count of this clone is one. The rearrangement links TRBV19 to TRBJ1-2; the D is unclear. V lost 5 bases and J lost 8, with 15 bases in between. Germline CDR1 and CDR2: LNHDA and SQIVND (reference sequence). The CDR3 totals 13 residues. The CDR3 sequence is CASSQTRILGYTF. CDR3 sequence (DNA): TGTGCCAGTAGTCAAACGCGGATCCTCGGCTACACCTTC.

The chain has TRBV7-2 and TRBJ2-1; a weak D match, TRBD2 (6 bases). Trimming pared 4 bases from V and 4 bases from J, leaving 11 bases between. Germline values: CDR1 SGHTA, CDR2 FQGNSA. This CDR3 is 14 amino acids long. DNA of the CDR3: TGTGCCAGCAGCTCCTCGGGACTTTACAATGAGCAGTTCTTC. It translates to CASSSSGLYNEQFF. The full variable domain, in which reference TRBV7-2 and TRBJ2-1 provide the parts outside the CDR3, is GAGVSQSPSNKVTEKGKDVELRCDPISGHTALYWYRQSLGQGLEFLIYFQGNSAPDKSGLPSDRFSAERTGGSVSTLTIQRTQQEDSAVYLCASSSSGLYNEQFFGPGTRLTVL.

Points on this clone: Other nucleotide sequences from this sample produce the same CDR3. The gene calls are TRBV9 and TRBJ2-5, with D tentatively TRBD1 (5 bases). The CDR3 has 15 amino acids. Between the trimmed V and J ends, which lost 0 bases and 1 base, there was a span of 10 bases. The germline V gene has CDR1 SGDLS and CDR2 YYNGEE. The CDR3 region is CASSVGGQRQETQYF. CDR3 nucleotide sequence: TGTGCCAGCAGCGTAGGGGGCCAGCGCCAAGAGACCCAGTACTTC.

The rearrangement joins TRBV4-3 to TRBJ2-2; D perhaps matches TRBD2 (6 bases). Germline V CDR1 and CDR2: LGHNA, YSLEER. The CDR3 totals 15 residues. V was trimmed by 1 base and J by 5 bases, leaving 11 bases between them. The CDR3 is CASSQGSGGTGELFF. The CDR3, as DNA: TGCGCCAGCAGCCAAGGTTCAGGAGGGACCGGGGAGCTGTTTTTT.

The rearrangement uses TRBV7-3 and TRBJ1-6; TRBD1 might be the D (5 bases). CDR1 and CDR2 (germline): SGHTA, FQGTGA. The V gene lost 5 bases and the J gene lost 10 bases, with 15 bases spanning the gap. This CDR3 has 14 amino acids. CDR3 bases: TGTGCCAGCAGCCCCAGGGCTCAAGACTCACCCCTCCACTTT. Amino acid sequence: CASSPRAQDSPLHF.

This chain links TRBV11-2 with TRBJ1-2; 9 bases match TRBD1. Looked up from germline, CDR1 is SGHAT and CDR2 is FQNNGV. Trimming took 8 bases from V and 3 from J; bases not matched to a gene: 1. CDR3 length equals 12 residues. The CDR3 DNA sequence: TGTGCCAGCCGGGACAGGGACTATGGCTACACCTTC. Translation gives CASRDRDYGYTF.

The rearrangement links TRBV29-1 to TRBJ2-7; D is perhaps TRBD1 (6 bases). The CDR3 length is 11 residues. Per germline, CDR1 SQVTM and CDR2 ANQGSEA. V lost 5 bases to trimming and J lost 2 bases, with 7 bases between them. The CDR3 coding sequence is TGCAGCGTTCGGACAGCCTACGAGCAGTACTTC. Amino acid sequence: CSVRTAYEQYF.